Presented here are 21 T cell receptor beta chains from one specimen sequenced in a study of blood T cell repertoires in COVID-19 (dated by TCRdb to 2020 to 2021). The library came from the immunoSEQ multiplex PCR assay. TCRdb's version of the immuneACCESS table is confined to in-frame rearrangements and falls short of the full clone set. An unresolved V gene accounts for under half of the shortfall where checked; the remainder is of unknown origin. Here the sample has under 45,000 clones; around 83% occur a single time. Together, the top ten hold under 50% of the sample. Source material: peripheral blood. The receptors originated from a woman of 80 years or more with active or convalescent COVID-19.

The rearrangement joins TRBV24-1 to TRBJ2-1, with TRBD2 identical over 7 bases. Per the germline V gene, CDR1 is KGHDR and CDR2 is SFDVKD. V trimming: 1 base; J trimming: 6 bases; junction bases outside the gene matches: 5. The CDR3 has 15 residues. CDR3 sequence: CATSDFSSGINEQFF. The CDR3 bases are TGTGCCACCAGTGATTTTTCTAGCGGTATCAATGAGCAGTTCTTC.

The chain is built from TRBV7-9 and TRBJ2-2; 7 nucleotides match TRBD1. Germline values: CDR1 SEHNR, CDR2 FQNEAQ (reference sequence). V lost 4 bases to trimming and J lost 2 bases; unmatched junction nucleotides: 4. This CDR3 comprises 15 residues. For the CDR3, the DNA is TGTGCCAGCAGCTCCCGACAGGGTAACACCGGGGAGCTGTTTTTT. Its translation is CASSSRQGNTGELFF.

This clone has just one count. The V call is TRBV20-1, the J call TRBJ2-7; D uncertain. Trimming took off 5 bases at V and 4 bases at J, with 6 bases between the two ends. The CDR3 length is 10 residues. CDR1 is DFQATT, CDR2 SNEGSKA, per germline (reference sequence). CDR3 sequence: CSASQYEQYF. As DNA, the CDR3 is TGCAGTGCTTCACAATACGAGCAGTACTTC.

For the CDR3, the DNA is TGTGCCAGCAAAGGTGGACAGGGCGAGACCCAGTACTTC. This gives the protein CASKGGQGETQYF. V is TRBV27 and J is TRBJ2-5; TRBD1 matches 8 bases. Germline V lookup: CDR1 MNHEY, CDR2 SMNVEV (reference sequence). V trimming: 7 bases; J trimming: 5 bases; junction bases outside the gene matches: 6. The CDR3 length is 13 residues.

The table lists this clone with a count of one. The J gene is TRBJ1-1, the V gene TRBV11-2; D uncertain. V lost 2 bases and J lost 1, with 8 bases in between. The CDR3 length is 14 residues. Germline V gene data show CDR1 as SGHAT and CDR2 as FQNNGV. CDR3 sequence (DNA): TGTGCCAGCAGCTTATTGCAACAGAACACTGAAGCTTTCTTT. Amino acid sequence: CASSLLQQNTEAFF.

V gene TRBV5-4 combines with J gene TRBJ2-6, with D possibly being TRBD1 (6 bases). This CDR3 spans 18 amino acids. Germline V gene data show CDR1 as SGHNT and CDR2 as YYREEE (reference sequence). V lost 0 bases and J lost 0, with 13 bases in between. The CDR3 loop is CASSLGGLLDSGANVLTF. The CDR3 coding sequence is TGTGCCAGCAGCTTGGGGGGGCTACTAGACTCTGGGGCCAACGTCCTGACTTTC.

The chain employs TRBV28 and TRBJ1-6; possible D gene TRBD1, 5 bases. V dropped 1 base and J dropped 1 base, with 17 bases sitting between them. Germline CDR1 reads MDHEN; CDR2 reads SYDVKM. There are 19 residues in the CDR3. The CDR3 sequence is CASSLSGLGRASYNSPLHF. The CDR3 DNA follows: TGTGCCAGCAGTTTATCCGGCTTGGGCAGGGCTTCCTATAATTCACCCCTCCACTTT.

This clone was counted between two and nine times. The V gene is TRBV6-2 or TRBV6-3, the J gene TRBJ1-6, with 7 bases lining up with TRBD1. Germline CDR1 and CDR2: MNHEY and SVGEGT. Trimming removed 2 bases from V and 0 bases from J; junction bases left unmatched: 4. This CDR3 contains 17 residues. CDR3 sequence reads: CASSYETGSSYNSPLHF. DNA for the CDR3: TGTGCCAGCAGTTACGAGACAGGGAGCTCCTATAATTCACCCCTCCACTTT.

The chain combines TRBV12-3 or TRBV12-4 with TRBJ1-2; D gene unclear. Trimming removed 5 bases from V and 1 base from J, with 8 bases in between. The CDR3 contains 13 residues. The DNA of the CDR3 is TGTGCCAGCAGTACCGGGAGTAACTATGGCTACACCTTC. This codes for CASSTGSNYGYTF.

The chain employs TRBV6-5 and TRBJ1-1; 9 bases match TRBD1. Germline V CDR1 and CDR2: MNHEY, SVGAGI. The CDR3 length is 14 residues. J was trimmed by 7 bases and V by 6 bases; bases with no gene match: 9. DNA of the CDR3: TGTGCCAGCAGCCCGGACAGGGGAAGGAGTGAAGCTTTCTTT. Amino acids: CASSPDRGRSEAFF.

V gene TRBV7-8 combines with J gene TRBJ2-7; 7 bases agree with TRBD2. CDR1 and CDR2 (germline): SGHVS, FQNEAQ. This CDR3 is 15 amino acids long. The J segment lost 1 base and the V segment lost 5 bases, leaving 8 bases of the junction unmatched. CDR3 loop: CASSPTGTTSYEQYF. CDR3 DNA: TGTGCCAGCAGCCCTACCGGGACTACTTCCTACGAGCAGTACTTC.

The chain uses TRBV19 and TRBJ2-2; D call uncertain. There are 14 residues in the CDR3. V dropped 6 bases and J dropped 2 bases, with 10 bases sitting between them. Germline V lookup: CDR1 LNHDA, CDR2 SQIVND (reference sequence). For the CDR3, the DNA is TGTGCCAGTAGGGAAGACACCAACACCGGGGAGCTGTTTTTT. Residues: CASREDTNTGELFF. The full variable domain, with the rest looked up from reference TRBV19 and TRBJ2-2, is DGGITQSPKYLFRKEGQNVTLSCEQNLNHDAMYWYRQDPGQGLRLIYYSQIVNDFQKGDIAEGYSVSREKKESFPLTVTSAQKNPTAFYLCASREDTNTGELFFGEGSRLTVL.

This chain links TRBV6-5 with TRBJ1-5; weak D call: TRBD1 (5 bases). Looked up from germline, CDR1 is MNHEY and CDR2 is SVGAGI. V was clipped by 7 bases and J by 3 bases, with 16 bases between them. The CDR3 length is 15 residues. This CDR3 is CASTLISGNNQPQHF. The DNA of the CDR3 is TGTGCCAGCACTCTTATTTCAGGGAACAATCAGCCCCAGCATTTT.

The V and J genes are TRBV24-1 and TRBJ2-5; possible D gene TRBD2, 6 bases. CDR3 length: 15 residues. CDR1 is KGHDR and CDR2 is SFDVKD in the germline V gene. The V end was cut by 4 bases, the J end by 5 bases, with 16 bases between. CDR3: CATSELASGRETQYF. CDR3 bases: TGTGCCACCAGTGAGCTTGCATCGGGGAGGGAGACCCAGTACTTC.

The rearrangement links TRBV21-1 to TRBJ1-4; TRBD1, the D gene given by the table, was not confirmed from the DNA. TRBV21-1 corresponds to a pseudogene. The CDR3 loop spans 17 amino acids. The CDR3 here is CASSKEGRATTNEKLFF. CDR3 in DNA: TGTGCCAGCAGCAAAGAGGGCAGGGCAACAACTAATGAAAAACTGTTTTTT.

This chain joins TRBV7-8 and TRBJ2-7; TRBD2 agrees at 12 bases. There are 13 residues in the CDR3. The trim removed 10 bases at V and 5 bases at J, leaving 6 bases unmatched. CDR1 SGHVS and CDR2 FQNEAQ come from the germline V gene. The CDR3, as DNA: TGTGCCACTAGCGGGAGGGCAACCCACGAGCAGTACTTC. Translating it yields CATSGRATHEQYF.

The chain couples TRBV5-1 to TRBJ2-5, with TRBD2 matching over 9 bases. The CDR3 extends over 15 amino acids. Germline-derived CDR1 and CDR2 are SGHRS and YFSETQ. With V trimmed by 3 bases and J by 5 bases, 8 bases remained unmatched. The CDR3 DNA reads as TGCGCCAGCAGCTACCAAGCGGGAGGCGGTGAGACCCAGTACTTC. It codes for CASSYQAGGGETQYF.

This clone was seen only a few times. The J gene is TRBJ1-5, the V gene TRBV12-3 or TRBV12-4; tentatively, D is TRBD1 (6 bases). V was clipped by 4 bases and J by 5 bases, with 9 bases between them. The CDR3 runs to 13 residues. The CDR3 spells CASSSQGYQPQHF. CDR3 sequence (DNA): TGTGCCAGCAGTTCCCAGGGGTATCAGCCCCAGCATTTT.

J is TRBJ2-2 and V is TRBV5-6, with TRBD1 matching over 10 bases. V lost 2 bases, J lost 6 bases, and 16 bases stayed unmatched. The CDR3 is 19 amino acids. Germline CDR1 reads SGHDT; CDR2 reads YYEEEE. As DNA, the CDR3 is TGTGCCAGCAGCTTCTCTCCTGACAGGGGGCAATTCAAAGCCGGGGAGCTGTTTTTT. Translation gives CASSFSPDRGQFKAGELFF.

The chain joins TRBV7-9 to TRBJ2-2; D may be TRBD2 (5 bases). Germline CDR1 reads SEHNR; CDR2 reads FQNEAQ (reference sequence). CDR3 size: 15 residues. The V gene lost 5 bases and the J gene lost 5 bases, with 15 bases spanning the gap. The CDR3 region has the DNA TGTGCCAGCAGCCCCGGGATCGGGGAGACCGGGGAGCTGTTTTTT. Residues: CASSPGIGETGELFF.

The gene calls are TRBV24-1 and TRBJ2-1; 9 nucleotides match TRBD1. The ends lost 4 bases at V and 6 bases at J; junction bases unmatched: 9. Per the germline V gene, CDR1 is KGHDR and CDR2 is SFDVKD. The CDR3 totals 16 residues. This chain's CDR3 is CATSDPSGQGGNEQFF. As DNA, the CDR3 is TGTGCCACCAGTGACCCTTCGGGACAGGGAGGCAATGAGCAGTTCTTC.